The 29 T cell receptor beta chains below were found in one sample sequenced in a study of blood T cells in healthy people across ages. Next came a second PCR, run for about 6 to 11 cycles, which used a sample-barcoded 5' primer along with a J-beta primer mix. TCRdb re-called the 5' RACE reads with MiXCR, one entry per CDR3 protein. The sample holds hundreds of thousands of distinct CDR3 sequences; roughly 21% are singletons and the top ten take roughly 3.4%. The sample taken for sequencing was blood. The receptors originated from a man in his sixties or seventies in good health.

Only a few counts were recorded for this clonotype. The J gene is TRBJ2-7, the V gene TRBV18; 13 bases align to TRBD2. CDR3 size: 16 residues. V shed 5 bases and J 2 bases; nucleotides not matched to a gene: 6. Germline V gene sequence: CDR1 KGHSH, CDR2 LQKENI. CDR3 in amino acids: CASSGTSGMDTYEQYF. In DNA, the CDR3 is TGTGCCAGCTCAGGGACTAGCGGGATGGATACCTACGAGCAGTACTTC.

The chain uses TRBV20-1 and TRBJ1-2; D is uncertain. Germline V gives CDR1 DFQATT, CDR2 SNEGSKA (reference sequence). The CDR3 totals 13 residues. Trimming removed 3 bases from V and 6 bases from J, with 14 bases in between. The CDR3 DNA sequence: TGCAGTGCTAGTTTTGGGTTCAAGCATGGCTACACCTTC. Amino acids: CSASFGFKHGYTF.

This clonotype was detected once. CDR3 nucleotides: TGTGCCAGCAGTGAAGCTGTCAGGGAAGCTTTCTTT. Its translation is CASSEAVREAFF. The chain is built from TRBV6-1 and TRBJ1-1; no firm D call. The CDR3 extends over 12 amino acids. Germline V gene sequence: CDR1 MNHNS, CDR2 SASEGT. Trimming shortened V by 0 bases and J by 8 bases, and 7 bases separated the two germline ends.

This clonotype showed up just a few times. This sequence joins TRBV19 and TRBJ1-5; tentatively, D is TRBD1 (5 bases). Trimming stripped 8 bases from V and 0 bases from J, with 11 bases between. CDR3 size: 14 residues. The germline V gene has CDR1 LNHDA and CDR2 SQIVND (reference sequence). CDR3 nucleotides: TGTGCCAGTGGGACTGCCGATAGCAATCAGCCCCAGCATTTT. It encodes CASGTADSNQPQHF. Supplemented by reference TRBV19 and TRBJ1-5, the full variable domain reads DGGITQSPKYLFRKEGQNVTLSCEQNLNHDAMYWYRQDPGQGLRLIYYSQIVNDFQKGDIAEGYSVSREKKESFPLTVTSAQKNPTAFYLCASGTADSNQPQHFGDGTRLSIL.

V is TRBV4-3 and J is TRBJ2-5; D possibly corresponds to TRBD1 (6 bases). V was pared by 3 bases and J by 11 bases, with 25 bases between. This CDR3 has 16 residues. Germline loops: CDR1 LGHNA, CDR2 YSLEER. CDR3 loop: CASSHRREDSRFGQYF. The CDR3 nucleotides read TGCGCCAGCAGCCACCGAAGAGAGGACAGCCGATTTGGGCAGTACTTC.

There are a few counts of this clonotype. The genes are TRBV20-1 and TRBJ2-4, with D unclear. The germline V gene has CDR1 DFQATT and CDR2 SNEGSKA (reference sequence). V dropped 6 bases and J dropped 0 bases, with 9 bases sitting between them. The CDR3 has 13 amino acids. CDR3 nucleotides: TGCAGTGCCGTCCGGGTAGCCAAAAACATTCAGTACTTC. This encodes CSAVRVAKNIQYF.

This chain joins TRBV4-2 and TRBJ2-4; 13 bases fit TRBD2. J gave up 7 bases and V 4 bases, and 13 bases lay outside the gene matches. This CDR3 is built from 18 residues. CDR1 and CDR2 from the germline V gene are LGHNA and YNFKEQ. CDR3 loop: CASSPAGTSGVIKNIQYF. CDR3 coding DNA: TGTGCCAGCAGCCCAGCCGGGACTAGCGGGGTAATCAAGAACATTCAGTACTTC.

This clonotype has more than one count but fewer than ten. The chain links TRBV3-1 to TRBJ2-1; 9 bases line up with TRBD2. The germline gives CDR1 LGHDT, CDR2 YNNKEL (reference sequence). CDR3 size: 14 residues. V gave up 4 bases and J gave up 10 bases; unmatched junction bases: 8. CDR3 sequence: CASSPSLTSGEQFF. The CDR3 bases are TGTGCCAGCAGCCCCTCATTGACTAGCGGAGAGCAGTTCTTC.

The genes are TRBV3-1 and TRBJ2-3; TRBD2 matches 14 bases. CDR3 length equals 17 residues. Losses at the gene ends were 1 base for V and 0 bases for J; bases not matched to a gene: 0. Germline V lookup: CDR1 LGHDT, CDR2 YNNKEL (reference sequence). The CDR3 loop is CASSQGTSGRSTDTQYF. Here the CDR3 DNA reads TGTGCCAGCAGCCAAGGGACTAGCGGGAGGAGCACAGATACGCAGTATTTT.

The chain uses TRBV7-8 and TRBJ2-7, with TRBD1 matching over 12 bases. The CDR3 runs 16 residues. Germline V gene data show CDR1 as SGHVS and CDR2 as FQNEAQ. Trimming cost V 0 bases and J 3 bases; bases outside gene matches: 3. This CDR3 reads CASSLAGTGGVYEQYF. In nucleotides, the CDR3 is TGTGCCAGCAGCTTAGCCGGGACAGGGGGCGTCTACGAGCAGTACTTC.

A few counts support this clonotype. The chain links TRBV12-5 to TRBJ1-4; 7 nucleotides match TRBD1. The CDR3 extends over 13 amino acids. V was clipped by 1 base and J by 8 bases; unmatched bases: 1. Germline lookup yields CDR1 LGHNT and CDR2 FRNRAP. CDR3 protein: CASGLGTGEKLFF. The DNA for the CDR3 is TGTGCTAGTGGTTTGGGGACAGGAGAAAAACTGTTTTTT.

This clonotype was observed a handful of times. The rearrangement uses TRBV28 and TRBJ2-5; a weak D match, TRBD1 (6 bases). From germline, CDR1 is MDHEN and CDR2 SYDVKM. Trimming left V 3 bases short and J 5 bases short, with 13 bases between. The CDR3 length is 14 residues. The CDR3 nucleotides are TGTGCCAGCAGTTTCCGGACAGTCTCGGAGACCCAGTACTTC. It encodes CASSFRTVSETQYF.

Remarks on this clonotype: Likely a read error: the CDR3 ends without its conserved phenylalanine or tryptophan. V usage is TRBV13 and J usage is TRBJ2-7; D remains ambiguous. The germline gives CDR1 PRHDT, CDR2 FYEKMQ (reference sequence). This CDR3 is built from 14 residues. V was shortened by 2 bases and J by 3 bases, with 11 bases between the two germline ends. The DNA for the CDR3 is TGTGCCAGCAGCTTAAGTGCCGCGGTCTACGAGCAGTACCTC. Translated, it gives CASSLSAAVYEQYL.

Details on this clonotype: One end of the junction fails to match germline, which may point to a read error. This chain joins TRBV12-3 or TRBV12-4 and TRBJ2-5; D ambiguous. The end of the DNA aligns better with TRBJ2-1, so the J call may be wrong. CDR3 size: 15 residues. The CDR3 sequence: CASSFGQTIYNGQFF. CDR3 nucleotides: TGTGCCAGCAGTTTTGGCCAAACCATCTACAATGGGCAGTTCTTC.

This clonotype was seen once. The gene calls are TRBV7-6 and TRBJ1-2; 11 positions match TRBD1. CDR1 is SGHVS, CDR2 FNYEAQ, per germline. The CDR3 totals 16 residues. The V and J ends lost 6 bases and 3 bases, in that order; junction bases with no gene match: 9. The CDR3 here is CASRQMDRGRDYGYTF. The DNA for the CDR3 is TGTGCCAGCAGACAAATGGACAGGGGGCGCGACTATGGCTACACCTTC.

This clonotype was found many times. This chain links TRBV12-5 with TRBJ2-1; D uncertain. CDR3 size: 14 residues. V gave up 2 bases and J gave up 5 bases, with 10 bases separating them. Germline V gives CDR1 LGHNT, CDR2 FRNRAP. The CDR3 nucleotides read TGTGCTAGTGGTTTGTCACCCTTAAACAATGAGCAGTTCTTC. It translates to CASGLSPLNNEQFF.

The CDR3 DNA sequence: TGTGCCAGCACCAAGGGGGGGAAGGAAGAGACCCAGTACTTC. Its translation: CASTKGGKEETQYF. The chain carries TRBV7-2 and TRBJ2-5, with D tentatively TRBD2 (7 bases). Trimming took off 7 bases at V and 3 bases at J, with 15 bases between the two ends. The CDR3 runs to 14 residues. From germline, CDR1 is SGHTA and CDR2 FQGNSA.

This clonotype was detected a few times. V and J are TRBV6-1 and TRBJ1-6; D is possibly TRBD1 (5 bases). This CDR3 comprises 14 residues. CDR1 and CDR2 (germline): MNHNS, SASEGT. The V gene lost 7 bases and the J gene lost 8 bases, with 15 bases spanning the gap. The CDR3 reads CASTLEGNYSPLHF. The CDR3 nucleotides are TGTGCCAGCACATTGGAGGGGAATTATTCACCCCTCCACTTT.

This clonotype has more than one count but fewer than ten. The chain joins TRBV20-1 to TRBJ2-5; 7 nucleotides align to TRBD2. The closer fit of TRBJ2-7 to the DNA end suggests the J call may be wrong. CDR1 is DFQATT and CDR2 is SNEGSKA in the germline V gene (reference sequence). The CDR3 totals 15 residues. As DNA, the CDR3 is TGCAGTGCTAGAGACGTTGAGCGGGATCACTACGAGCAGTACTTC. The encoded protein is CSARDVERDHYEQYF.

This chain joins TRBV28 and TRBJ2-2; D is uncertain. CDR1 and CDR2 (germline): MDHEN, SYDVKM. V was shortened by 6 bases and J by 1 base, with 9 bases between the two germline ends. There are 14 residues in the CDR3. The CDR3 sequence is CASRDHLNTGELFF. CDR3 DNA: TGTGCCAGCAGGGACCACCTGAACACCGGGGAGCTGTTTTTT.

This clonotype was found many times. This chain joins TRBV27 and TRBJ2-7; 11 bases agree with TRBD2. CDR3 length: 15 residues. V gave up 6 bases and J gave up 0 bases; unmatched junction bases: 4. Germline V gene lookup returns CDR1 MNHEY and CDR2 SMNVEV (reference sequence). CDR3 in DNA: TGTGCCAGCAGCCTTCTAGCGGGAGGCTCCTACGAGCAGTACTTC. Amino acids: CASSLLAGGSYEQYF.

The rearrangement links TRBV9 to TRBJ1-3, with D unresolved. Germline CDR1 is SGDLS and CDR2 is YYNGEE. This CDR3 has 9 residues. V lost 1 base, J lost 10 bases, and 0 bases lay in between. CDR3 protein: CASSVTIYF. In nucleotides, the CDR3 is TGTGCCAGCAGCGTAACCATATATTTT.

This clonotype was recorded a few times. The DNA for the CDR3 is TGTGCCAGCAGCTCCTCGACTAGCGGGGGCCACGAGCAGTACTTC. Translated: CASSSSTSGGHEQYF. The V and J genes are TRBV7-2 and TRBJ2-7; 12 bases line up with TRBD2. The V gene's germline CDR1 is SGHTA and CDR2 FQGNSA. The J segment lost 5 bases and the V segment lost 4 bases, leaving 6 bases of the junction unmatched. The CDR3 length is 15 residues.

The V gene is TRBV3-1, the J gene TRBJ2-2; 11 positions match TRBD1. V shed 4 bases, J shed 7 bases, and the junction held 5 bases outside the gene matches. The CDR3 loop spans 15 amino acids. Looked up from germline, CDR1 is LGHDT and CDR2 is YNNKEL (reference sequence). The DNA for the CDR3 is TGTGCCAGCAGCCTTGGACAGGGGGCTAGCGGGGAGCTGTTTTTT. As protein: CASSLGQGASGELFF. Using reference TRBV3-1 and TRBJ2-2 for the parts outside the CDR3, the full variable domain is DTAVSQTPKYLVTQMGNDKSIKCEQNLGHDTMYWYKQDSKKFLKIMFSYNNKELIINETVPNRFSPKSPDKAHLNLHINSLELGDSAVYFCASSLGQGASGELFFGEGSRLTVL.

The rearrangement links TRBV6-5 to TRBJ2-5, with TRBD2 matching over 8 bases. The J call may be mistaken, given a closer DNA end match to TRBJ2-1. This CDR3 spans 14 amino acids. Germline V gene data show CDR1 as MNHEY and CDR2 as SVGAGI. This CDR3 reads CASRRSGSINEQFF. CDR3 bases: TGTGCCAGCAGAAGGAGCGGGAGCATAAATGAGCAGTTCTTC.

This rearrangement joins TRBV12-3 or TRBV12-4 to TRBJ2-5; TRBD2 might be the D (6 bases). Trimming took 5 bases from V and 0 from J, leaving 16 bases between them. The CDR3 is 16 residues long. The CDR3 here is CASSDFGREYQETQYF. The CDR3 coding sequence is TGTGCCAGCAGTGACTTCGGGCGGGAATACCAAGAGACCCAGTACTTC.

The chain combines TRBV7-9 with TRBJ2-5; D gene uncertain. The J call is in doubt because the DNA end fits TRBJ2-7 better. The CDR3 is 15 amino acids. CDR1 is SEHNR and CDR2 is FQNEAQ in the germline V gene (reference sequence). The CDR3 is CASSLHGPLSYEQYF. Written as DNA, the CDR3 is TGTGCCAGCAGCTTACACGGACCACTCTCCTACGAGCAGTACTTC.

The chain carries TRBV5-1 and TRBJ1-1, with D hard to call. The CDR3 has 14 amino acids. Germline CDR1 SGHRS, CDR2 YFSETQ. V was cut by 4 bases and J by 0 bases, with 10 bases left in between. This CDR3 is CASSRERVNTEAFF. CDR3 nucleotides: TGCGCCAGCAGCCGTGAACGGGTGAACACTGAAGCTTTCTTT.

This clonotype showed up just a few times. This CDR3 reads CASSKKRGDVEKLFF. The DNA of the CDR3 is TGTGCCAGCAGTAAAAAACGAGGGGATGTTGAAAAACTGTTTTTT. This sequence joins TRBV7-2 and TRBJ1-4, with D possibly TRBD1 on 5 matching bases. The germline V gene has CDR1 SGHTA and CDR2 FQGNSA. The CDR3 totals 15 residues. The germline V and J ends were trimmed by 6 bases and 7 bases, with 18 bases remaining between them.